These T cell receptor beta chains were read from a single sample in a study of naive and memory T cell subsets. TCRdb reprocessed the UMI-ligation and nested PCR reads with MiXCR, giving one entry per CDR3 protein. In the table there are 120,000 to 150,000 distinct CDR3 sequences, 17% of which are singletons. Sequencing used naive CD4+ T cells from blood. These TCRs come from a human donor in good health. CDR3s include the opening cysteine and the closing phenylalanine or tryptophan. The D gene is left open where the match is weak. Rows may omit the clone size; those that give it use once, few, many or a size class.

d_call clone_size j_call v_call cdr3_aa cdr3_nt
TRBD1 - TRBJ2-7 TRBV12-3/TRBV12-4 CASSLGRGSYEQYF TGTGCCAGCAGTTTAGGCAGGGGGTCCTACGAGCAGTACTTC
- - TRBJ2-2 TRBV4-1 CASSRGDCTGELFF TGCGCCAGCAGCAGGGGGGACTGTACCGGGGAGCTGTTTTTT
- - TRBJ2-3 TRBV18 CASSPSAGSDTQYF TGTGCCAGCTCACCGAGCGCGGGGAGCGATACGCAGTATTTT
- - TRBJ2-3 TRBV7-9 CASSFGVPSADTQYF TGTGCCAGCAGCTTTGGGGTCCCGAGCGCAGATACGCAGTATTTT
- - TRBJ2-7 TRBV18 CASSPRDTYYEQYF TGTGCCAGCTCCCCCCGGGACACATACTACGAGCAGTACTTC
- few TRBJ2-4 TRBV4-1 CASSQLGVAKNIQYF TGCGCCAGCAGCCAACTGGGAGTAGCCAAAAACATTCAGTACTTC
- once TRBJ2-5 TRBV4-3 CASSQDRVTAGETQYF TGCGCCAGCAGCCAAGATAGGGTTACTGCGGGAGAGACCCAGTACTTC
- - TRBJ2-2 TRBV3-1 CASSQAVNTGELFF TGTGCCAGCAGCCAAGCAGTCAACACCGGGGAGCTGTTTTTT
TRBD2 few TRBJ2-3 TRBV4-2 CASSQDRTSDRGDTQYF TGTGCCAGCAGCCAAGATAGGACTAGCGACCGGGGGGATACGCAGTATTTT
TRBD1 few TRBJ1-5 TRBV5-5 CASSLVTGGINQPQHF TGTGCCAGCAGCTTGGTGACAGGGGGAATCAATCAGCCCCAGCATTTT
TRBD2 - TRBJ2-2 TRBV20-1 CSARGLAGVSTGELFF TGCAGTGCTAGAGGGCTAGCGGGAGTGAGCACCGGGGAGCTGTTTTTT
TRBD1 - TRBJ2-2 TRBV24-1 CATSEARTGNTGELFF TGTGCCACCAGTGAGGCAAGGACAGGAAACACCGGGGAGCTGTTTTTT
TRBD1 - TRBJ1-1 TRBV2 CASSGDRGRNTEAFF TGTGCCAGCAGTGGGGACAGAGGACGGAACACTGAAGCTTTCTTT
TRBD1 few TRBJ2-1 TRBV12-3/TRBV12-4 CASTQDRIYNEQFF TGTGCCAGCACTCAGGACAGGATCTACAATGAGCAGTTCTTC
TRBD2 few TRBJ2-5 TRBV10-3 CAISDQLAGETQYF TGTGCCATCAGTGACCAACTAGCGGGAGAGACCCAGTACTTC
- - TRBJ2-7 TRBV2 CASRGKYEQYF TGTGCCAGCAGGGGGAAGTACGAGCAGTACTTC
- - TRBJ2-1 TRBV2 CASTPRLDYNEQFF TGTGCCAGCACCCCTCGACTAGACTACAATGAGCAGTTCTTC
TRBD2 many TRBJ2-3 TRBV10-3 CAISEPYGLAGYTDTQYF TGTGCCATCAGTGAGCCGTACGGACTAGCGGGATACACAGATACGCAGTATTTT